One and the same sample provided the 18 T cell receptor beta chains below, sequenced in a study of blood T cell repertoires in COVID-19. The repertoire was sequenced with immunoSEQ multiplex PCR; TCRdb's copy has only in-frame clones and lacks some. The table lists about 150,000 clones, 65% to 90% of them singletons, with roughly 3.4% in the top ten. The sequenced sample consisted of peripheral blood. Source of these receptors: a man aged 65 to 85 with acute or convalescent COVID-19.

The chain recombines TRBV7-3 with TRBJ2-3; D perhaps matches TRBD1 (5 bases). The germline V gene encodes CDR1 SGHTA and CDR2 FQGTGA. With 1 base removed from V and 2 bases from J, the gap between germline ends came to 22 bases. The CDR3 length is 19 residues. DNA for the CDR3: TGTGCCAGCAGCTTAAGGGGCGATCAAAAAACCGCTTACACAGATACGCAGTATTTT. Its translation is CASSLRGDQKTAYTDTQYF.

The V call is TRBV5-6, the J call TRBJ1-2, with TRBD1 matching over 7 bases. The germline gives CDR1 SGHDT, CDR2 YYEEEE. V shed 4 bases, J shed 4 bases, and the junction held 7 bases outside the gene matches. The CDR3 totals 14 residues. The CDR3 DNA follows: TGTGCCAGCAGCGCTCCGGGACAGACCTATGGCTACACCTTC. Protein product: CASSAPGQTYGYTF.

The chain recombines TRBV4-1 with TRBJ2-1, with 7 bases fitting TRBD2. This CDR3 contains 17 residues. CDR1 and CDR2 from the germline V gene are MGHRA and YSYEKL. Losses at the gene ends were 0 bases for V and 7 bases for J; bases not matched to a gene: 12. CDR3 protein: CASSQDSGGGPLNEQFF. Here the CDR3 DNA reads TGCGCCAGCAGCCAAGATAGTGGGGGAGGGCCTTTAAATGAGCAGTTCTTC.

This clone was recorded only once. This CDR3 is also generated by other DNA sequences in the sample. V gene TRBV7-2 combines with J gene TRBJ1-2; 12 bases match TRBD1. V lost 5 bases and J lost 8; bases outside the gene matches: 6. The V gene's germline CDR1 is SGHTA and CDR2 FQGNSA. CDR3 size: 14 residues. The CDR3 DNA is TGTGCCAGCAGCGAGGGACAGGGGGCATACGGCTACACCTTC. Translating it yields CASSEGQGAYGYTF.

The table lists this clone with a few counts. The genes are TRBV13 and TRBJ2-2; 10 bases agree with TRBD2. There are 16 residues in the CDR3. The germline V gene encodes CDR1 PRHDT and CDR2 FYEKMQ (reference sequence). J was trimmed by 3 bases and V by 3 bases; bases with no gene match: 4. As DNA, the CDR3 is TGTGCCAGCAGCTTGGGGACTAGCGAATACACCGGGGAGCTGTTTTTT. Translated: CASSLGTSEYTGELFF. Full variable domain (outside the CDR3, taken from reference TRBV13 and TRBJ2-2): AAGVIQSPRHLIKEKRETATLKCYPIPRHDTVYWYQQGPGQDPQFLISFYEKMQSDKGSIPDRFSAQQFSDYHSELNMSSLELGDSALYFCASSLGTSEYTGELFFGEGSRLTVL.

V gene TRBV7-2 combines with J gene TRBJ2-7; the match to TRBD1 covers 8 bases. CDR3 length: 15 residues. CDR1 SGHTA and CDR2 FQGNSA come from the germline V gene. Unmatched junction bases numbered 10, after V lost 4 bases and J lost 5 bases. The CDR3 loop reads CASSSPTDRVHEQYF. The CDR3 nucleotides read TGTGCCAGCAGCTCCCCGACGGACAGGGTCCACGAGCAGTACTTC.

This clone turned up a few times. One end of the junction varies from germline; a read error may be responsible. CDR3 nucleotide sequence: TGTGCCAGCAGCTTAGACCCAACCGACAGCCATGGTTTT. It codes for CASSLDPTDSHGF. The V and J genes are TRBV11-2 and TRBJ1-1; a possible D gene is TRBD1 (5 bases). The CDR3 runs 13 residues. The germline CDR1 and CDR2 sequences are SGHAT and FQNNGV.

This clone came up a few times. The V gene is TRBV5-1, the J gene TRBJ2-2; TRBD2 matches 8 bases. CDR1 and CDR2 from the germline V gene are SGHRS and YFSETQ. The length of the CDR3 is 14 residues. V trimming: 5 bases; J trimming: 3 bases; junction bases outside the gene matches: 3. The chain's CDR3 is CASSWGLDTGELFF. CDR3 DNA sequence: TGCGCCAGCAGTTGGGGACTAGACACCGGGGAGCTGTTTTTT.

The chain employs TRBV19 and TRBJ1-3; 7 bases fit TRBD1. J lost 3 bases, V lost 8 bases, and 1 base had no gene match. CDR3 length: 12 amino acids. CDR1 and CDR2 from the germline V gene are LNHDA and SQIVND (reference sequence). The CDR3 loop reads CASGTVGNTIYF. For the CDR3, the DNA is TGTGCCAGTGGGACAGTTGGAAACACCATATATTTT.

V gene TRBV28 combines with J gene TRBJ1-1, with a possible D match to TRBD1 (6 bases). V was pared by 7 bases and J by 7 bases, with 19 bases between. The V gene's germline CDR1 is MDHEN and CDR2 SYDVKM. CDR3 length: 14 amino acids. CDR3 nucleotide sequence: TGTGCCAGCACCGACGCTCCTGGGACACTTGAAGCTTTCTTT. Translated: CASTDAPGTLEAFF. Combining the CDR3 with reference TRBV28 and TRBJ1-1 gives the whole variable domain DVKVTQSSRYLVKRTGEKVFLECVQDMDHENMFWYRQDPGLGLRLIYFSYDVKMKEKGDIPEGYSVSREKKERFSLILESASTNQTSMYLCASTDAPGTLEAFFGQGTRLTVV.

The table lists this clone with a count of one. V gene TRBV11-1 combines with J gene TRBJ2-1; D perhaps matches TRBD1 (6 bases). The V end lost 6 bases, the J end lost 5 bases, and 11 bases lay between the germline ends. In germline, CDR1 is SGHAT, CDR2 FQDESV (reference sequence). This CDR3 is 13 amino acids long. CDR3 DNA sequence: TGTGCCAGCAGATTGGACAGAAACAATGAGCAGTTCTTC. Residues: CASRLDRNNEQFF. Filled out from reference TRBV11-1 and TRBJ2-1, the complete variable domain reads EAEVAQSPRYKITEKSQAVAFWCDPISGHATLYWYRQILGQGPELLVQFQDESVVDDSQLPKDRFSAERLKGVDSTLKIQPAELGDSAMYLCASRLDRNNEQFFGPGTRLTVL.

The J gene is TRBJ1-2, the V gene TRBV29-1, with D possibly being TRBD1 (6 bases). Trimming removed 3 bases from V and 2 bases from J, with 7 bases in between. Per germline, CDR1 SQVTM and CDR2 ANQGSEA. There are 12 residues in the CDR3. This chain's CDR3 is CSVDRGNYGYTF. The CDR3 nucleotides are TGCAGCGTTGACAGGGGAAACTATGGCTACACCTTC.

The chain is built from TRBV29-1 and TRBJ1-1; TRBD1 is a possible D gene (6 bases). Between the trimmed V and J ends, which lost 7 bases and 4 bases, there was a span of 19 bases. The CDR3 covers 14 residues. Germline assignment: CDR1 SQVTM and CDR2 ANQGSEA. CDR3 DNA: TGCAGCGCCTCGATCAGGGGATGGAGCACTGAAGCTTTCTTT. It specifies CSASIRGWSTEAFF.

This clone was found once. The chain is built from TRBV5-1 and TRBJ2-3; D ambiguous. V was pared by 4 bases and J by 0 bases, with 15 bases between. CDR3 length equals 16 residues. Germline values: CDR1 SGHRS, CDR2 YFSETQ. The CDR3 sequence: CASSMEPQSSTDTQYF. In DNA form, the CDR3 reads TGCGCCAGCAGCATGGAGCCACAGTCTAGCACAGATACGCAGTATTTT.

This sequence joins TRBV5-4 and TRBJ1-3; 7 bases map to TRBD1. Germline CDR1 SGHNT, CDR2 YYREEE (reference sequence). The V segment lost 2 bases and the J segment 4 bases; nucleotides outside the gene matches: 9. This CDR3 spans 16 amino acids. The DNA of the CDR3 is TGTGCCAGCAGCTTACAGGGGCCTAGGCTCGGAAACACCATATATTTT. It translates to CASSLQGPRLGNTIYF.

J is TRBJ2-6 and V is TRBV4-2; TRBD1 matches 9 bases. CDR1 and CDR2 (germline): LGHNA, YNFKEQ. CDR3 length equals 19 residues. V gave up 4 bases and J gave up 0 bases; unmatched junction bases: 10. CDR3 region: CASSRILPGQGSGANVLTF. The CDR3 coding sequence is TGTGCCAGCAGCCGAATTTTACCGGGACAGGGCTCTGGGGCCAACGTCCTGACTTTC.

The CDR3 loop reads CASSIAETSGKYEQYF. The CDR3 DNA is TGTGCCAGTAGTATAGCGGAGACTAGCGGGAAGTACGAGCAGTACTTC. The rearrangement links TRBV19 to TRBJ2-7; 11 nucleotides match TRBD2. There are 16 residues in the CDR3. Germline-derived CDR1 and CDR2 are LNHDA and SQIVND (reference sequence). V trimming: 1 base; J trimming: 4 bases; junction bases outside the gene matches: 6.

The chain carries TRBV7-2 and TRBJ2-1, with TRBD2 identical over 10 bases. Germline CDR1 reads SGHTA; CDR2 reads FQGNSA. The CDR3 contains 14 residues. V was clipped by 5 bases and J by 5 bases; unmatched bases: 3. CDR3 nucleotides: TGTGCCAGCAGCAGCGGGAGGGGCCACAATGAGCAGTTCTTC. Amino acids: CASSSGRGHNEQFF.